The 28 T cell receptor beta chains below come from one sample, sequenced in a study of regulatory T cells in long-lasting Graves disease. TCR beta libraries were built with iRepertoire HTBI primers and Arm-PCR of CDR3 regions. MiXCR, applied by TCRdb to the multiplex PCR reads, yields one record per CDR3 protein. The table shows over 450,000 distinct CDR3 sequences, with 20% to 25% occurring only once. Noted time point: persistent/refractory GD, antithyroid drugs over 5 years with positive TRAb. PBMC-extracted RNA yielded the TCR library. The source was peripheral blood mononuclear cells (PBMCs), collected when the disease was refractory, from a patient treated with antithyroid drugs. Every receptor here comes from a female donor with Graves disease.

In this sample, this clonotype turned up many times. The rearrangement links TRBV28 to TRBJ1-1; D ambiguous. The germline V gene encodes CDR1 MDHEN and CDR2 SYDVKM. The CDR3 runs 12 residues. Trimming stripped 2 bases from V and 11 bases from J, with 12 bases between. CDR3 DNA sequence: TGTGCCAGCAGTTTAATTGGGGTTGCGGCTTTCTTT. Its translation is CASSLIGVAAFF.

This clonotype appeared a few times. The rearrangement uses TRBV13 and TRBJ1-2; maybe TRBD1 (6 bases). Germline-derived CDR1 and CDR2 are PRHDT and FYEKMQ (reference sequence). V lost 3 bases, J lost 5 bases, and 25 bases lay in between. The CDR3 runs to 18 residues. CDR3 protein: CASSLGNLQGQVRYGYTF. The CDR3 region has the DNA TGTGCCAGCAGCTTGGGGAACTTACAGGGTCAAGTGCGGTATGGCTACACCTTC.

Ten or more counts support this clonotype. This sequence joins TRBV28 and TRBJ2-2; D is uncertain. Germline V CDR1 and CDR2: MDHEN, SYDVKM. V was pared by 3 bases and J by 6 bases, with 8 bases between. The CDR3 contains 13 residues. CDR3 sequence reads: CASSFGVSGELFF. In DNA, the CDR3 is TGTGCCAGCAGTTTCGGTGTCTCCGGGGAGCTGTTTTTT.

The rearrangement uses TRBV5-1 and TRBJ1-2; a weak D match, TRBD1 (5 bases). The CDR3 sequence is 16 residues long. Trimming cost V 4 bases and J 2 bases, with 18 bases left between them. CDR1 SGHRS and CDR2 YFSETQ come from the germline V gene. CDR3 in DNA: TGCGCCAGCAGCCCTTCCCCGGGACTTTCAAACTATGGCTACACCTTC. Translation: CASSPSPGLSNYGYTF.

This clonotype was detected a few times. The rearrangement joins TRBV10-3 to TRBJ1-2, with a tentative D call TRBD1 (5 bases). The germline V and J ends were trimmed by 7 bases and 5 bases, with 20 bases remaining between them. CDR1 and CDR2 from the germline V gene are ENHRY and SYGVKD. This CDR3 contains 15 residues. The CDR3, as DNA: TGTGCCATCACCGCCAAACAGGAGATGTCATATGGCTACACCTTC. It specifies CAITAKQEMSYGYTF.

The chain uses TRBV20-1 and TRBJ2-7, with 7 bases that match TRBD2. CDR1 and CDR2 (germline): DFQATT, SNEGSKA (reference sequence). J lost 0 bases, V lost 1 base, and 6 bases had no gene match. This CDR3 comprises 15 residues. CDR3 amino acids: CSARVMGRASYEQYF. DNA of the CDR3: TGCAGTGCTAGAGTCATGGGGAGGGCCTCCTACGAGCAGTACTTC.

The chain uses TRBV7-2 and TRBJ1-1, with TRBD1 identical over 9 bases. CDR1 is SGHTA and CDR2 is FQGNSA in the germline V gene. V lost 5 bases, J lost 5 bases, and 9 bases stayed unmatched. This CDR3 has 15 residues. The CDR3 region is CASSKGQGRRTEAFF. CDR3 DNA sequence: TGTGCCAGCAGCAAGGGACAGGGACGGAGGACTGAAGCTTTCTTT. Combining the CDR3 with reference TRBV7-2 and TRBJ1-1 gives the whole variable domain GAGVSQSPSNKVTEKGKDVELRCDPISGHTALYWYRQSLGQGLEFLIYFQGNSAPDKSGLPSDRFSAERTGGSVSTLTIQRTQQEDSAVYLCASSKGQGRRTEAFFGQGTRLTVV.

The sample holds a few counts of this clonotype. The chain recombines TRBV14 with TRBJ1-6; TRBD1 matches at 7 bases. V shed 4 bases, J shed 10 bases, and the junction held 16 bases outside the gene matches. The CDR3 is made up of 17 amino acids. Germline values: CDR1 SGHDN, CDR2 FVKESK. The CDR3 coding sequence is TGTGCCAGCAGCCTCTACCCCCCGGGACAGAGCCGATCACCCCTCCACTTT. Its translation is CASSLYPPGQSRSPLHF.

This clonotype was detected a few times. This chain uses TRBV4-1 with TRBJ2-7; 14 bases agree with TRBD2. The J segment lost 7 bases and the V segment lost 5 bases, leaving 7 bases of the junction unmatched. This CDR3 region has 15 residues. Germline CDR1 MGHRA, CDR2 YSYEKL. CDR3 coding DNA: TGCGCCAGCAGCTGGGGGACTAGCGGGGGAGGAGAGCAGTACTTC. This translates into CASSWGTSGGGEQYF.

At least ten counts were recorded for this clonotype. This chain uses TRBV7-9 with TRBJ1-5; D unclear. Germline CDR1 is SEHNR and CDR2 is FQNEAQ (reference sequence). Trimming took off 1 base at V and 9 bases at J, with 7 bases between the two ends. This CDR3 is built from 12 residues. The CDR3 loop reads CASSLGVLPQHF. The DNA for the CDR3 is TGTGCCAGCAGCTTAGGGGTCTTGCCCCAGCATTTT. The full variable domain, with the rest looked up from reference TRBV7-9 and TRBJ1-5, is DTGVSQNPRHKITKRGQNVTFRCDPISEHNRLYWYRQTLGQGPEFLTYFQNEAQLEKSRLLSDRFSAERPKGSFSTLEIQRTEQGDSAMYLCASSLGVLPQHFGDGTRLSIL.

The chain combines TRBV7-2 with TRBJ2-3, with TRBD1 matching over 8 bases. Germline V gene data show CDR1 as SGHTA and CDR2 as FQGNSA. CDR3 length: 14 amino acids. The V segment lost 4 bases and the J segment 6 bases; nucleotides outside the gene matches: 6. DNA for the CDR3: TGTGCCAGCAGCTCGGGACAGGCTTCGGATACGCAGTATTTT. This gives the protein CASSSGQASDTQYF.

This clonotype occurred many times. The chain is built from TRBV7-9 and TRBJ1-1; D is unresolved. From germline, CDR1 is SEHNR and CDR2 FQNEAQ (reference sequence). Trimming shortened V by 4 bases and J by 1 base, and 7 bases separated the two germline ends. CDR3 length: 13 residues. The DNA of the CDR3 is TGTGCCAGCAGCTCCTACGAGAACACTGAAGCTTTCTTT. Translation gives CASSSYENTEAFF.

A note on this clonotype: This could be a read error, since a much larger clone is one nucleotide away. The chain couples TRBV7-2 to TRBJ1-1; possibly TRBD1 for D (6 bases). Germline assignment: CDR1 SGHTA and CDR2 FQGNSA. The ends were cut back, 5 bases at V and 4 bases at J, with 17 bases in the middle. The CDR3 has 15 residues. DNA for the CDR3: TGTGCCAGCAGCATGGACAGCCCTCCGAGCACTGAAGCTTTCTTT. Amino acid sequence: CASSMDSPPSTEAFF.

V usage is TRBV28 and J usage is TRBJ2-6, with D perhaps matching TRBD1 or TRBD2 (6 bases each). Germline V CDR1 and CDR2: MDHEN, SYDVKM. This CDR3 has 17 residues. V dropped 3 bases and J dropped 0 bases, with 12 bases sitting between them. The CDR3 bases are TGTGCCAGCAGTTTCGGGGGCTCCTTCTCTGGGGCCAACGTCCTGACTTTC. The encoded protein is CASSFGGSFSGANVLTF.

This clonotype was seen many times. V is TRBV28 and J is TRBJ2-2; D call uncertain. This CDR3 comprises 12 residues. Germline CDR1 reads MDHEN; CDR2 reads SYDVKM. V dropped 4 bases and J dropped 5 bases, with 5 bases sitting between them. The CDR3 spells CASSSLTGELFF. Written as DNA, the CDR3 is TGTGCCAGCAGTTCATTGACCGGGGAGCTGTTTTTT.

Ten or more counts support this clonotype. The rearrangement joins TRBV28 to TRBJ2-7; 8 bases map to TRBD1. Germline assignment: CDR1 MDHEN and CDR2 SYDVKM. With V trimmed by 1 base and J by 0 bases, 8 bases remained unmatched. The CDR3 has 17 residues. The CDR3 DNA sequence: TGTGCCAGCAGTTTATTGATGGGGGACAGGAGCTCCTACGAGCAGTACTTC. It translates to CASSLLMGDRSSYEQYF.

A word on this clonotype: A clone one base away is much larger, so this may be a read error. The chain is built from TRBV29-1 and TRBJ2-5, with 11 nucleotides matching TRBD1. Germline loops: CDR1 SQVTM, CDR2 ANQGSEA. The CDR3 has 14 amino acids. V was pared by 5 bases and J by 5 bases, with 7 bases of the junction left unmatched. The DNA of the CDR3 is TGCAGCGTTCACGGGACAGGGGGTTGGGAGACCCAGTACTTC. It is translated as CSVHGTGGWETQYF.

Ten or more counts support this clonotype. The chain carries TRBV6-1 and TRBJ2-5; TRBD1 matches at 7 bases. V lost 3 bases and J lost 5; bases outside the gene matches: 6. The CDR3 consists of 14 residues. Per germline, CDR1 MNHNS and CDR2 SASEGT. CDR3 in amino acids: CASSETGRLETQYF. The CDR3 DNA is TGTGCCAGCAGTGAGACAGGGCGGCTGGAGACCCAGTACTTC.

This clonotype was detected ten times or more. This chain uses TRBV19 with TRBJ1-2; D unclear. The V and J ends lost 9 bases and 2 bases respectively, with 16 bases between them. Germline CDR1 LNHDA, CDR2 SQIVND (reference sequence). This CDR3 region has 14 residues. DNA of the CDR3: TGTGCCAGCTCACCTTTCAGACGGAACTATGGCTACACCTTC. It encodes CASSPFRRNYGYTF. Full variable domain (outside the CDR3, taken from reference TRBV19 and TRBJ1-2): DGGITQSPKYLFRKEGQNVTLSCEQNLNHDAMYWYRQDPGQGLRLIYYSQIVNDFQKGDIAEGYSVSREKKESFPLTVTSAQKNPTAFYLCASSPFRRNYGYTFGSGTRLTVV.

This clonotype was observed many times. The genes are TRBV2 and TRBJ2-7; 10 bases align to TRBD1. J lost 3 bases, V lost 5 bases, and 4 bases had no gene match. Per germline, CDR1 SNHLY and CDR2 FYNNEI. This CDR3 contains 14 residues. The CDR3: CASSPGTGDYEQYF. Here the CDR3 DNA reads TGTGCCAGCAGTCCCGGGACAGGGGACTACGAGCAGTACTTC.

This clonotype has at least ten counts. The gene calls are TRBV11-2 and TRBJ1-2; no firm D call. Germline CDR1 reads SGHAT; CDR2 reads FQNNGV. V was trimmed by 1 base and J by 3 bases, leaving 15 bases between them. CDR3 size: 16 residues. CDR3 region: CASSLGPGSSYYGYTF. Here the CDR3 DNA reads TGTGCCAGCAGCTTAGGGCCGGGCTCCAGTTACTATGGCTACACCTTC.

The genes are TRBV20-1 and TRBJ1-1; D may be TRBD1 (5 bases). V shed 6 bases and J shed 6 bases, with 23 bases lying between them. Germline lookup yields CDR1 DFQATT and CDR2 SNEGSKA (reference sequence). CDR3 length: 15 amino acids. The CDR3 sequence: CSAHSLFGTAPEAFF. The CDR3 bases are TGCAGTGCACATTCTCTTTTTGGGACGGCGCCTGAAGCTTTCTTT.

In this sample, this clonotype turned up many times. The gene calls are TRBV28 and TRBJ1-5, with TRBD1 as a possible D gene (5 bases). The V gene's germline CDR1 is MDHEN and CDR2 SYDVKM. Trimming cost V 5 bases and J 3 bases, with 17 bases left between them. This CDR3 has 16 residues. Here the CDR3 reads CASSPLPRDPNQPQHF. DNA of the CDR3: TGTGCCAGCAGTCCGCTGCCCAGGGACCCCAATCAGCCCCAGCATTTT.

The CDR3 region has the DNA TGTGCCAGCAGCGTGGAGGGGAGGGAAGGCACAGATACGCAGTATTTT. Protein sequence: CASSVEGREGTDTQYF. This rearrangement joins TRBV7-6 to TRBJ2-3; 7 positions agree with TRBD2. V lost 5 bases, J lost 1 base, and 9 bases stayed unmatched. Germline values: CDR1 SGHVS, CDR2 FNYEAQ. This CDR3 comprises 16 residues.

This clonotype was seen at least ten times. The chain employs TRBV28 and TRBJ2-7; D is undetermined. The ends were cut back, 7 bases at V and 3 bases at J, with 7 bases in the middle. The CDR3 consists of 11 residues. Germline V CDR1 and CDR2: MDHEN, SYDVKM. The CDR3 nucleotides are TGTGCCAGCACAGCGTACTACGAGCAGTACTTC. Amino acids: CASTAYYEQYF.

This clonotype was seen many times. V and J are TRBV6-1 and TRBJ2-5; D assignment may be TRBD1 or TRBD2 (5 bases each). The CDR3 contains 14 residues. V lost 5 bases and J 7 bases, leaving 17 bases between the germline ends. Germline V lookup: CDR1 MNHNS, CDR2 SASEGT. CDR3 nucleotide sequence: TGTGCCAGCAGTCCAGGGAGCTCCGAGGGGACCCAGTACTTC. It codes for CASSPGSSEGTQYF.

This clonotype was recorded many times. The V gene is TRBV29-1, the J gene TRBJ1-1, with a tentative D call TRBD1 (5 bases). Germline V CDR1 and CDR2: SQVTM, ANQGSEA. Deletions cut 4 bases from V and 0 bases from J, with 21 bases between. The CDR3 totals 17 residues. CDR3 sequence: CSVASSGTSPMNTEAFF. As DNA, the CDR3 is TGCAGCGTTGCCTCCTCAGGGACCTCACCTATGAACACTGAAGCTTTCTTT.

For this clonotype: This may come from a read error, since a much larger clone is one base off. V usage is TRBV7-3 and J usage is TRBJ2-2, with 7 bases matching TRBD2. This CDR3 has 18 amino acids. CDR1 and CDR2 (germline): SGHTA, FQGTGA. The CDR3 sequence is CAGSFSASGPVNTGELFF. CDR3 DNA: TGTGCCGGCAGCTTTTCAGCTAGCGGCCCCGTGAACACCGGGGAGCTGTTTTTT.